This passage covers 27 T cell receptor beta chains from one sample sequenced in a study of blood T cell repertoires in COVID-19. The method was immunoSEQ multiplex PCR; TCRdb's version includes in-frame clones alone and lacks a portion of them. This table holds about 110,000 clones, 90% to 95% found once. Sequencing was performed on peripheral blood. The source is a woman in her thirties with acute or convalescent COVID-19.

The V call is TRBV28, the J call TRBJ1-1; TRBD1 is a possible D gene (5 bases). The germline V gene has CDR1 MDHEN and CDR2 SYDVKM. Trimming cost V 6 bases and J 3 bases, with 17 bases left between them. This CDR3 has 15 residues. In nucleotides, the CDR3 is TGTGCCAGCAGCCCACGAGCGGGGGTCTACACTGAAGCTTTCTTT. Protein sequence: CASSPRAGVYTEAFF.

This chain connects TRBV10-3 to TRBJ2-1, with 11 bases identical to TRBD2. Germline CDR1 ENHRY, CDR2 SYGVKD. J was trimmed by 5 bases and V by 0 bases; bases with no gene match: 6. The CDR3 covers 17 residues. CDR3 loop: CAISESRGTSGNNEQFF. The CDR3 DNA reads TGTGCCATCAGTGAGTCAAGAGGGACTAGCGGAAACAATGAGCAGTTCTTC.

This sequence joins TRBV9 and TRBJ2-2; TRBD1 agrees at 8 bases. Germline V lookup: CDR1 SGDLS, CDR2 YYNGEE. This CDR3 spans 17 amino acids. With V trimmed by 5 bases and J by 3 bases, 12 bases remained unmatched. CDR3 nucleotide sequence: TGTGCCAGCAGTCGAGCCCCCCAGGGGGCTCACACCGGGGAGCTGTTTTTT. This sequence encodes CASSRAPQGAHTGELFF.

The V gene is TRBV5-1, the J gene TRBJ1-2; 7 nucleotides match TRBD1. Per germline, CDR1 SGHRS and CDR2 YFSETQ. Trimming removed 0 bases from V and 8 bases from J; junction bases left unmatched: 1. The CDR3 extends over 12 amino acids. The CDR3 loop is CASSLGTGGYTF. The CDR3 coding sequence is TGCGCCAGCAGCTTGGGGACAGGAGGCTACACCTTC.

The rearrangement links TRBV4-3 to TRBJ2-3; D may be TRBD2 (5 bases). Germline V gene lookup returns CDR1 LGHNA and CDR2 YSLEER. The CDR3 is 17 residues long. V lost 4 bases to trimming and J lost 1 base, with 18 bases between them. CDR3 nucleotide sequence: TGCGCCAGCAGCCCCTTAGATAGCGTGGAAGGCACAGATACGCAGTATTTT. Its translation: CASSPLDSVEGTDTQYF.

This clone has just a few counts. The chain couples TRBV9 to TRBJ2-3; D remains ambiguous. Germline CDR1 SGDLS, CDR2 YYNGEE. The CDR3 runs 12 residues. With 4 bases removed from V and 4 bases from J, the gap between germline ends came to 7 bases. CDR3: CASSPESDTQYF. CDR3 nucleotide sequence: TGTGCCAGCAGCCCCGAGTCAGATACGCAGTATTTT.

The chain carries TRBV10-2 and TRBJ1-1; D may be TRBD1 (6 bases). This CDR3 comprises 16 residues. Germline CDR1 WSHSY, CDR2 SAAADI. The ends were cut back, 5 bases at V and 3 bases at J, with 19 bases in the middle. The CDR3 coding sequence is TGCGCCAGCAGTCGGACAGTTTCAACCGTGGACACTGAAGCTTTCTTT. Its translation is CASSRTVSTVDTEAFF.

This chain links TRBV7-3 with TRBJ2-7; 13 nucleotides agree with TRBD2. Looked up from germline, CDR1 is SGHTA and CDR2 is FQGTGA. The trim removed 5 bases at V and 9 bases at J, leaving 13 bases unmatched. The length of the CDR3 is 16 residues. The CDR3 bases are TGTGCCAGCAGCCCGGGTGGGACTAGCGGGATTACTCGGCAGTACTTC. It codes for CASSPGGTSGITRQYF.

The chain uses TRBV4-3 and TRBJ2-7; a possible D gene is TRBD2 (5 bases). The germline V gene has CDR1 LGHNA and CDR2 YSLEER. V was cut by 0 bases and J by 2 bases, with 20 bases left in between. This CDR3 has 18 residues. The CDR3 loop is CASSQDLVRTGITYEQYF. The DNA of the CDR3 is TGCGCCAGCAGCCAAGATCTGGTTAGGACTGGCATTACCTACGAGCAGTACTTC.

V is TRBV5-1 and J is TRBJ2-1; 9 positions agree with TRBD2. From germline, CDR1 is SGHRS and CDR2 YFSETQ. After removal of 5 bases from V and 4 bases from J, the junction contained 13 bases not matched to a gene. CDR3 length: 17 residues. The CDR3: CASSRGSRAGGYNEQFF. CDR3 nucleotide sequence: TGCGCCAGCAGTCGAGGTTCCAGGGCGGGGGGGTACAATGAGCAGTTCTTC.

The chain uses TRBV6-5 and TRBJ1-1; no clear D. The CDR3 is 14 amino acids. The germline CDR1 and CDR2 sequences are MNHEY and SVGAGI. V was shortened by 6 bases and J by 1 base, with 12 bases between the two germline ends. The CDR3 sequence is CASRKGGSNTEAFF. The CDR3 nucleotides are TGTGCCAGCAGAAAAGGCGGATCGAACACTGAAGCTTTCTTT.

To note about this clone: The sample contains more than one DNA sequence encoding this CDR3. This rearrangement joins TRBV9 to TRBJ1-1, with a possible D match to TRBD1 (5 bases). The ends were cut back, 0 bases at V and 0 bases at J, with 6 bases in the middle. In germline, CDR1 is SGDLS, CDR2 YYNGEE. The CDR3 covers 14 residues. The CDR3 spells CASSVVGVNTEAFF. The DNA of the CDR3 is TGTGCCAGCAGCGTAGTAGGGGTGAACACTGAAGCTTTCTTT.

The V gene is TRBV4-1, the J gene TRBJ1-1; 7 bases fit TRBD1. Trimming cost V 2 bases and J 1 base; bases outside gene matches: 1. From germline, CDR1 is MGHRA and CDR2 YSYEKL. This CDR3 contains 14 residues. For the CDR3, the DNA is TGCGCCAGCAGCCAAAGGACAGGGAACACTGAAGCTTTCTTT. It specifies CASSQRTGNTEAFF.

This clone was seen a few times. The chain is built from TRBV20-1 and TRBJ2-5; the D gene is possibly TRBD2 (6 bases). Trimming cost V 6 bases and J 5 bases, with 19 bases left between them. From germline, CDR1 is DFQATT and CDR2 SNEGSKA (reference sequence). The length of the CDR3 is 14 residues. CDR3 bases: TGCAGTGCCAGTCTATGGGGAGGTCGGGAGACCCAGTACTTC. Translating gives CSASLWGGRETQYF.

The chain couples TRBV7-2 to TRBJ1-1; D unresolved. V was clipped by 1 base and J by 4 bases, with 7 bases between them. The CDR3 totals 13 residues. The germline V gene has CDR1 SGHTA and CDR2 FQGNSA. The CDR3 DNA sequence: TGTGCCAGCAGCTTAGAACAGACCACTGAAGCTTTCTTT. Translation: CASSLEQTTEAFF.

V usage is TRBV28 and J usage is TRBJ1-1; D possibly corresponds to TRBD1 (6 bases). V shed 7 bases and J shed 2 bases, with 11 bases lying between them. CDR1 is MDHEN and CDR2 is SYDVKM in the germline V gene. This CDR3 comprises 13 residues. CDR3 coding DNA: TGTGCCAGCAAGACACAGGGAAACACTGAAGCTTTCTTT. Translation gives CASKTQGNTEAFF.

The chain joins TRBV4-2 to TRBJ2-3, with TRBD2 identical over 7 bases. The length of the CDR3 is 15 residues. After removal of 0 bases from V and 5 bases from J, the junction contained 5 bases not matched to a gene. Germline assignment: CDR1 LGHNA and CDR2 YNFKEQ. The CDR3 DNA reads as TGTGCCAGCAGCCAAGACACTAGCGTCGTAGATACGCAGTATTTT. Translating gives CASSQDTSVVDTQYF.

This clone was recorded once. CDR3 DNA: TGTGCCAGCAGCCAAGATTATGAGGATTATGACAGCAGGTATAGCAATCAGCCCCAGCATTTT. It codes for CASSQDYEDYDSRYSNQPQHF. The chain recombines TRBV3-1 (or the pseudogene TRBV3-2) with TRBJ1-5, with a weak D call TRBD1 (5 bases). The CDR3 contains 21 residues. Trimming left V 0 bases short and J 0 bases short, with 24 bases between. The V gene's germline CDR1 is LGHDT and CDR2 YNNKEL (reference sequence).

V usage is TRBV10-3 and J usage is TRBJ1-1, with TRBD1 as a possible D gene (5 bases). Germline assignment: CDR1 ENHRY and CDR2 SYGVKD. Trimming took off 0 bases at V and 4 bases at J, with 15 bases between the two ends. This CDR3 is 16 amino acids long. CDR3 in DNA: TGTGCCATCAGTGAGTCGATGGCGGGGCAGACCACTGAAGCTTTCTTT. Translating it yields CAISESMAGQTTEAFF.

The rearrangement uses TRBV11-3 and TRBJ2-7; TRBD2 aligns across 11 bases. The CDR3 is 17 amino acids. Per germline, CDR1 SGHNT and CDR2 YENEEA. V was clipped by 5 bases and J by 5 bases; unmatched bases: 14. CDR3 sequence reads: CASSRVGVTSGRHEQYF. The CDR3 coding sequence is TGTGCCAGCAGCCGGGTAGGGGTTACTAGCGGGAGACACGAGCAGTACTTC.

This clone was observed once. V and J are TRBV5-1 and TRBJ1-4; D is perhaps TRBD1 (6 bases). V was shortened by 5 bases and J by 3 bases, with 14 bases between the two germline ends. CDR1 is SGHRS, CDR2 YFSETQ, per germline. The CDR3 sequence is 15 residues long. The CDR3 bases are TGCGCCAGCAGACAACAGGGACAAGCTAATGAAAAACTGTTTTTT. Translation gives CASRQQGQANEKLFF. The full variable domain, completed using reference TRBV5-1 and TRBJ1-4, is KAGVTQTPRYLIKTRGQQVTLSCSPISGHRSVSWYQQTPGQGLQFLFEYFSETQRNKGNFPGRFSGRQFSNSRSEMNVSTLELGDSALYLCASRQQGQANEKLFFGSGTQLSVL.

The CDR3 DNA reads as TGTGCCAGCAGTGACACGACAGCAATCTATGGCTACACCTTC. This translates into CASSDTTAIYGYTF. The chain has TRBV6-1 and TRBJ1-2; perhaps TRBD1 as D (5 bases). This CDR3 has 14 residues. Germline V CDR1 and CDR2: MNHNS, SASEGT. Trimming left V 3 bases short and J 4 bases short, with 12 bases between.

This chain connects TRBV5-1 to TRBJ2-7; 7 bases agree with TRBD1. V shed 0 bases, J shed 5 bases, and the junction held 8 bases outside the gene matches. Germline assignment: CDR1 SGHRS and CDR2 YFSETQ. CDR3 size: 15 residues. DNA of the CDR3: TGCGCCAGCAGCTTGGGGCAGGGGGTATACGACGAGCAGTACTTC. It translates to CASSLGQGVYDEQYF. Full variable domain (missing parts from reference TRBV5-1 and TRBJ2-7): KAGVTQTPRYLIKTRGQQVTLSCSPISGHRSVSWYQQTPGQGLQFLFEYFSETQRNKGNFPGRFSGRQFSNSRSEMNVSTLELGDSALYLCASSLGQGVYDEQYFGPGTRLTVT.

This chain uses TRBV28 with TRBJ2-1; the match to TRBD1 covers 8 bases. The CDR3 totals 15 residues. Germline assignment: CDR1 MDHEN and CDR2 SYDVKM. Germline trimming cut 5 bases from V and 4 bases from J; bases unmatched to any gene: 7. The CDR3 DNA reads as TGTGCCAGCAGTGATCGGACAGGGAGGTACAATGAGCAGTTCTTC. Protein sequence: CASSDRTGRYNEQFF.

The rearrangement uses TRBV4-1 and TRBJ2-3, with 10 nucleotides matching TRBD2. Trimming at V came to 1 base and at J to 4 bases, leaving 11 bases not matched to a gene. This CDR3 has 18 residues. Germline CDR1 and CDR2: MGHRA and YSYEKL. CDR3: CASSQGSGGNIRADTQYF. The CDR3 nucleotides are TGCGCCAGCAGCCAAGGTAGCGGGGGGAATATCCGGGCAGATACGCAGTATTTT.

The table lists this clone with a count of one. This chain joins TRBV28 and TRBJ2-7; TRBD1 matches 10 bases. Trimming removed 6 bases from V and 8 bases from J; junction bases left unmatched: 4. The CDR3 covers 12 residues. Germline values: CDR1 MDHEN, CDR2 SYDVKM. CDR3 DNA: TGTGCCAGCAGGACAGGGGGCGCAAAGCAGTACTTC. This gives the protein CASRTGGAKQYF.

This rearrangement joins TRBV7-3 to TRBJ2-2; D call uncertain. This CDR3 contains 12 residues. The V gene's germline CDR1 is SGHTA and CDR2 FQGTGA. Trimming took off 3 bases at V and 5 bases at J, with 4 bases between the two ends. The CDR3 spells CASSFLTGELFF. The DNA of the CDR3 is TGTGCCAGCAGCTTCCTGACCGGGGAGCTGTTTTTT.